This T cell receptor (beta chain) was recovered during a study of neoadjuvant anti-PD-1 for oral cavity cancer. The table came from immunoSEQ multiplex PCR; TCRdb's copy has only in-frame clones and leaves some out. The sample yields 14,000 or so clones, roughly 73% seen once. Germline V gene lookup returns CDR1 GTSNPN and CDR2 SVGIG (reference sequence). The CDR3 consists of 14 residues. V dropped 2 bases and J dropped 4 bases, with 12 bases sitting between them. Time point denoted: after neoadjuvant nivolumab, at surgical resection. The input for sequencing was PBMCs, taken after nivolumab (anti-PD-1) treatment. The origin of this receptor is a person aged 35-80 years with oral cavity squamous cell carcinoma. This sequence joins TRBV30 and TRBJ2-1; D unclear. The CDR3 DNA is TGTGCCTGGAGTCAGGATAGGGCGTACAATGAGCAGTTCTTC. Translation gives CAWSQDRAYNEQFF.